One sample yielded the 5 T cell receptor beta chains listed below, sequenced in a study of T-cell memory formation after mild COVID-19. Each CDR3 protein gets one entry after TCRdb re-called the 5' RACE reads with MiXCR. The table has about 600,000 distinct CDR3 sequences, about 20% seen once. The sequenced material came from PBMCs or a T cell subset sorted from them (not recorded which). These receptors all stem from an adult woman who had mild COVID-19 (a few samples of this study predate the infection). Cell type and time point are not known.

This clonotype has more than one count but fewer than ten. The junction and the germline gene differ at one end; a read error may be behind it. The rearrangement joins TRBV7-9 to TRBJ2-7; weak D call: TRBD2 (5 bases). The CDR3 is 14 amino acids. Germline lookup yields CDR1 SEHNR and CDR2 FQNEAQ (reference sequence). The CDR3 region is CASSLASSLSEQYF. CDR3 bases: TGTGCCAGCAGCCTAGCAAGCAGTTTGTCCGAGCAGTACTTC.

The DNA of the CDR3 is TGCGCCAGCAGCTTCGAGCCTGCTGCCAATGAGCAGTTCTTC. This codes for CASSFEPAANEQFF. The gene calls are TRBV5-1 and TRBJ2-1; D gene ambiguous. Trimming took off 2 bases at V and 6 bases at J, with 12 bases between the two ends. The CDR3 runs to 14 residues. CDR1 is SGHRS, CDR2 YFSETQ, per germline. The full variable domain, in which reference TRBV5-1 and TRBJ2-1 provide the parts outside the CDR3, is KAGVTQTPRYLIKTRGQQVTLSCSPISGHRSVSWYQQTPGQGLQFLFEYFSETQRNKGNFPGRFSGRQFSNSRSEMNVSTLELGDSALYLCASSFEPAANEQFFGPGTRLTVL.

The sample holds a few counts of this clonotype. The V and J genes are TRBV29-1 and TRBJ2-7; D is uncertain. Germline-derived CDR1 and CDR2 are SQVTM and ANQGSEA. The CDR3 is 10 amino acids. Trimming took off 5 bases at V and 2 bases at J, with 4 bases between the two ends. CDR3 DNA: TGCAGCGTTAAAACCTACGAGCAGTACTTC. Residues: CSVKTYEQYF.

Here the CDR3 DNA reads TGTGCCAGCAGTCTCGTTGGGGGGCCCCACGAGCAGTACTTC. Translating gives CASSLVGGPHEQYF. V usage is TRBV6-5 and J usage is TRBJ2-7; TRBD1 or TRBD2 may be the D gene (6 bases each). Trimming stripped 5 bases from V and 5 bases from J, with 16 bases between. The CDR3 spans 14 residues. Per the germline V gene, CDR1 is MNHEY and CDR2 is SVGAGI.

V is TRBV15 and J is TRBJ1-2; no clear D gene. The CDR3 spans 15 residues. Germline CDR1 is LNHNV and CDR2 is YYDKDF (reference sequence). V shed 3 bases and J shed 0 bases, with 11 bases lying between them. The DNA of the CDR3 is TGTGCCACCAGCAGGGGGAAGGGTTCTAACTATGGCTACACCTTC. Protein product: CATSRGKGSNYGYTF.